The following is a T cell receptor (beta chain) sequence with its context. Its antigen is not identified. Germline trimming cut 7 bases from V and 0 bases from J; bases unmatched to any gene: 3. The CDR3 is 16 amino acids. Germline V CDR1 and CDR2: SEHNR, FQNEAQ (reference sequence). The entry originates in a study of cytomegalovirus exposure and HLA in healthy donors. About the research overall: From 150 million to 200 million T cells, an earlier analysis saw 100 million to 140 million unique TCR beta sequences.

PCR involved 60 Vbeta and 13 Jbeta primers. This table comes from immunoSEQ multiplex PCR, and its TCRdb copy is limited to in-frame clones, with some not included. The sample holds approximately 160,000 clones; almost 80% are singletons and the top ten take roughly 10%. Study results and caveats: Available immune exposure information was restricted to CMV serostatus only. An assumption of roughly uniform sequencing depth across donors underlay the presence/absence analyses. Trimming of TCR beta V- and J-genes showed a link, identified in a later analysis, to a missense DCLRE1C variant.

Sequencing used PBMCs. The chain carries TRBV7-9 and TRBJ2-3; 14 positions agree with TRBD2. This receptor was taken from a man aged 18-30 years in good health and CMV-seropositive. CDR3: CASKGTSGSSTDTQYF. The CDR3 nucleotides read TGTGCCAGCAAAGGGACTAGCGGGAGTAGCACAGATACGCAGTATTTT.